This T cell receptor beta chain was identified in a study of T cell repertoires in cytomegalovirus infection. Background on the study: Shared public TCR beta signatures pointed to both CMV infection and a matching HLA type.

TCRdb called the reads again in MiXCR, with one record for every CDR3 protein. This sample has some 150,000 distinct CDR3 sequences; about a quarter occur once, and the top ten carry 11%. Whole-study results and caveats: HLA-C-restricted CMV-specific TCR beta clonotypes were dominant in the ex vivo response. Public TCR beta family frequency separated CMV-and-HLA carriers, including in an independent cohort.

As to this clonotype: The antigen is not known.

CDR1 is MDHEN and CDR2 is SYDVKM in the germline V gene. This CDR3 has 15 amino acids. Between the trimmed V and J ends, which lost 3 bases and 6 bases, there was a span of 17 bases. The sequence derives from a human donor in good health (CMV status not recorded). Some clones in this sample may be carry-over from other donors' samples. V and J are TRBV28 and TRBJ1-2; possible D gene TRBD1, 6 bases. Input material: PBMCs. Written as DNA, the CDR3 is TGTGCCAGCAGTTTTCCCCAAACAGGGATTAATGGCTACACCTTC. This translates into CASSFPQTGINGYTF.